The rows below give T cell receptor beta chains drawn from one sample of a study of CD8 T cells in ankylosing spondylitis. Each CDR3 protein is one row after TCRdb ran MiXCR on the 5' RACE reads. Among roughly 440,000 distinct CDR3 sequences, 17% were seen once, and the ten largest hold over 0.9%. Sequenced input: blood, either unsorted or a sorted T cell fraction (not recorded which). The receptors here all came from a male donor with ankylosing spondylitis. Both conserved end residues are part of each CDR3. Each record gives: V gene, clone size, J gene, CDR3 length, D gene, CDR3 protein, CDR3 DNA. D genes are given only for firm matches. Not every row has a clone size; where given, it reads once, few, many or a size class.

TRBV10-3	.	TRBJ1-2	15	.	CAISVTGGKVDGYTF	TGTGCCATCAGTGTGACAGGTGGGAAGGTTGATGGCTACACCTTC
TRBV7-2	few	TRBJ2-7	17	TRBD2	CASSLVGAASGSYEQYF	TGTGCCAGCAGCTTAGTCGGGGCGGCTAGCGGATCCTACGAGCAGTACTTC
TRBV11-2	.	TRBJ1-3	13	.	CASSGWDRHTIYF	TGCGCCAGCAGCGGGTGGGACCGTCACACCATATATTTT
TRBV9	few	TRBJ2-3	15	TRBD2	CASTPSGVPTDTQYF	TGTGCCAGCACTCCTAGCGGGGTACCCACAGATACGCAGTATTTT
TRBV12-3/TRBV12-4	.	TRBJ1-1	16	TRBD1	CASSRTGRLMNTEAFF	TGTGCCAGCAGTCGGACAGGGAGACTTATGAACACTGAAGCTTTCTTT
TRBV2	.	TRBJ2-2	15	TRBD2	CASSQAGVLTGELFF	TGTGCCAGCAGTCAAGCGGGAGTGCTTACCGGGGAGCTGTTTTTT
TRBV5-4	.	TRBJ1-5	17	.	CAPDELMFGLGNQPQHF	TGTGCCCCTGACGAATTGATGTTCGGGCTAGGGAATCAGCCCCAGCATTTT
TRBV10-2	many	TRBJ2-7	12	.	CASSGTFYEQYF	TGCGCCAGCTCGGGTACCTTCTACGAGCAGTACTTC
TRBV18	.	TRBJ2-7	12	.	CASSPQGTEQYF	TGTGCCAGCTCACCACAGGGGACCGAGCAGTACTTC
TRBV6-1	.	TRBJ2-3	16	TRBD1	CASRRFDRGSTDTQYF	TGTGCCAGCAGGCGTTTCGACAGGGGAAGCACAGATACGCAGTATTTT
TRBV15	.	TRBJ2-5	13	.	CATSRGYEETQYF	TGTGCCACCAGCAGAGGGTATGAAGAGACCCAGTACTTC
TRBV20-1	.	TRBJ2-7	14	TRBD1	CSATVGQGSGEQYF	TGCAGTGCTACGGTGGGACAGGGATCTGGGGAGCAGTACTTC
TRBV6-5	.	TRBJ1-5	14	TRBD1	CASIPRDSRQPQHF	TGTGCCAGCATTCCTCGGGACAGCAGACAGCCCCAGCATTTT
TRBV20-1	few	TRBJ2-2	16	TRBD2	CSASRGSGGNTGELFF	TGCAGTGCTAGTAGGGGCAGCGGGGGCAACACCGGGGAGCTGTTTTTT
TRBV6-2/TRBV6-3	few	TRBJ2-3	20	TRBD2	CASSSRRRGSGGEHTDTQYF	TGTGCCAGCAGTTCTCGACGTAGGGGTAGCGGGGGGGAGCACACAGATACGCAGTATTTT
TRBV7-3	few	TRBJ2-5	13	.	CASSLNREETQYF	TGTGCCAGCAGCTTAAATCGGGAAGAGACCCAGTACTTC
TRBV7-3	.	TRBJ2-1	15	.	CASSLTPGSYNEQFF	TGTGCCAGCAGCTTAACCCCAGGGTCGTACAATGAGCAGTTCTTC